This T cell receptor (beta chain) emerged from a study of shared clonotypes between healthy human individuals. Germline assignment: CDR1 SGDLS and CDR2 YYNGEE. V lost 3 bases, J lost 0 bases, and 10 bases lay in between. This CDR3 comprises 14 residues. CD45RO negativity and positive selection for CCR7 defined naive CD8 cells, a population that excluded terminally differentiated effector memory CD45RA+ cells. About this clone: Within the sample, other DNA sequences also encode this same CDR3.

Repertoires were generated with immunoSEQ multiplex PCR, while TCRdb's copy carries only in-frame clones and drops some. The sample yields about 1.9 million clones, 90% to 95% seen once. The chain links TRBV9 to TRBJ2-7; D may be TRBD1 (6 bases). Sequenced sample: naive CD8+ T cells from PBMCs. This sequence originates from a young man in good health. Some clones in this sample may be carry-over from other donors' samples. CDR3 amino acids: CASSGRDNSYEQYF. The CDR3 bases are TGTGCCAGCAGCGGCCGGGACAACTCCTACGAGCAGTACTTC.